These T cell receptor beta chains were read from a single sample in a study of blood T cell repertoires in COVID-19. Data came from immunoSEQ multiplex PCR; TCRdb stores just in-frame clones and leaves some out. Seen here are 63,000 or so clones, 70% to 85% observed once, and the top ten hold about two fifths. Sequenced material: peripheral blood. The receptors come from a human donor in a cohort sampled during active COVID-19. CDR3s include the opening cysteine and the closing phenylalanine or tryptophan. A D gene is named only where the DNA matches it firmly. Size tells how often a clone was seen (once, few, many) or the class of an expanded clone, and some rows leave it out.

TGTGCCAGTAGTATCGGCTGGGAGGGTTACACAGATACGCAGTATTTT,CASSIGWEGYTDTQYF,NA,TRBV19,TRBJ2-3,TRBD2
TGTGCCAGCAGTTACGGTAGCAGCTATGGCTACACCTTC,CASSYGSSYGYTF,NA,TRBV6-5,TRBJ1-2,NA
TGTGCCAGCAGCCAATCGACTAGCGGGGAGTACAATGAGCAGTTCTTC,CASSQSTSGEYNEQFF,few,TRBV4-2,TRBJ2-1,TRBD2
TGTGCCAGCAGTTTACCGAAATACCTATCGGATTCACCCCTCCACTTT,CASSLPKYLSDSPLHF,NA,TRBV28,TRBJ1-6,NA
TGTGCCAGCAAGGACACCGGACCCCATGGCTACACCTTC,CASKDTGPHGYTF,NA,TRBV6-6,TRBJ1-2,NA
TGTGCCAGCAGACAGGGGGGGTTCTATAATGAAAAACTGTTTTTT,CASRQGGFYNEKLFF,NA,TRBV6-5,TRBJ1-4,TRBD1
TGCAGCGTTGGGGTCGGGCTAGCGGGGGTCTACGAGCAGTACTTC,CSVGVGLAGVYEQYF,NA,TRBV29-1,TRBJ2-7,TRBD2
TGTGCCAGCAGTACGGACAGGGGTAGCACTGAAGCTTTCTTT,CASSTDRGSTEAFF,NA,TRBV6-5,TRBJ1-1,TRBD1
TGTGCCTGGAGTGTAAGTGGTCTAGGCGAGCAGTACTTC,CAWSVSGLGEQYF,NA,TRBV30,TRBJ2-7,NA
TGTGCCAGCAGCCTCGGACATTTGGGGCAGAACACTGAAGCTTTCTTT,CASSLGHLGQNTEAFF,NA,TRBV11-2,TRBJ1-1,NA
TGTGCCAGCAGTCACCCCGCAGGACAGCACTATGGCTACACCTTC,CASSHPAGQHYGYTF,NA,TRBV6-5,TRBJ1-2,NA
TGTGCCAGCAGCGCAAGTACTACAGGGCGGGGAAACACCATATATTTT,CASSASTTGRGNTIYF,NA,TRBV5-4,TRBJ1-3,NA
TGTGCCAGCAGCTCGCCCCTACGGGACAAGCCGAACACCGGGGAGCTGTTTTTT,CASSSPLRDKPNTGELFF,NA,TRBV7-3,TRBJ2-2,NA
TGTGCCAGCAGCTTAACTACCCAACCAACGCAGTATTTT,CASSLTTQPTQYF,few,TRBV7-8,TRBJ2-3,NA
TGTGCCAGCAGCTTAGGGTTCCGGGACAGGGGGACCTACGAGCAGTACTTC,CASSLGFRDRGTYEQYF,NA,TRBV7-2,TRBJ2-7,TRBD1
TGTGCCAGCAGGCCCGGGACAGAGAGCACAGATACGCAGTATTTT,CASRPGTESTDTQYF,NA,TRBV6-5,TRBJ2-3,TRBD1
TGTGCCTGTAGGGGGACCCCATACAATGAGCAGTTCTTC,CACRGTPYNEQFF,once,TRBV28,TRBJ2-1,NA
TGTGCCAGCAGCCCGCGTGGGCTAGCGGGGGTGTTGAGCTCCTACAATGAGCAGTTCTTC,CASSPRGLAGVLSSYNEQFF,NA,TRBV6-6,TRBJ2-1,TRBD2
TGTGCCAGCAGCCAAGATTCGGGGGGAAACACAAACTACCAAAACATCTATAATTCACCCCTCCACTTT,CASSQDSGGNTNYQNIYNSPLHF,NA,TRBV3-1/TRBV3-2,TRBJ1-6,NA
TGTGCCAGCAGCCTCCAGACTAGCACCGGGGAGCTGTTTTTT,CASSLQTSTGELFF,NA,TRBV3-1/TRBV3-2,TRBJ2-2,NA
TGTGCCAGCAGGGCGGGCATCTCAAACGTCCTGACTTTC,CASRAGISNVLTF,NA,TRBV12-3/TRBV12-4,TRBJ2-6,NA
TGTGCCAGCAGCTTATGGGCAGGGCGGTATGGCTACACCTTC,CASSLWAGRYGYTF,NA,TRBV7-9,TRBJ1-2,NA
TGTGCCAGCAGCTTAGTTTACGGGGCTGGGGCCAACGTCCTGACTTTC,CASSLVYGAGANVLTF,NA,TRBV7-9,TRBJ2-6,NA
TGTGCCAGCAGCTTAGGGACAGGGGTCACTAATGAAAAACTGTTTTTT,CASSLGTGVTNEKLFF,NA,TRBV7-9,TRBJ1-4,TRBD1
TGTGCCAGCTCAGCGGCCTTTGACGGATCCCTCTATGGCTACACCTTC,CASSAAFDGSLYGYTF,NA,TRBV18,TRBJ1-2,NA
TGTGCCAGCAGTAAGAGACAGGGTATCGACGGGGAGCTGTTTTTT,CASSKRQGIDGELFF,NA,TRBV6-5,TRBJ2-2,TRBD1
TGCGCCAGCAGCCTTCTAGCGGGGGCATACAATGAGCAGTTCTTC,CASSLLAGAYNEQFF,NA,TRBV4-1,TRBJ2-1,TRBD2
TGTGCCAGCGGGACAGGGGGCGGAACTGAAGCTTTCTTT,CASGTGGGTEAFF,NA,TRBV18,TRBJ1-1,TRBD1
TGTGCCAGCTCACGCCCGGGACATCAAGAGACCCAGTACTTC,CASSRPGHQETQYF,NA,TRBV18,TRBJ2-5,NA
TGTGCCAGCACCGGCGGGACAGCTAACTATGGCTACACCTTC,CASTGGTANYGYTF,NA,TRBV2,TRBJ1-2,TRBD1
TGCGCCAGCAGCTTGGCCATGATGGGGGAGGCGGATACGCAGTATTTT,CASSLAMMGEADTQYF,NA,TRBV5-1,TRBJ2-3,NA
TGTGCCAGCAGCCAAGTAACCCAGGGGGCTGAGCAGTTCTTC,CASSQVTQGAEQFF,NA,TRBV7-8,TRBJ2-1,TRBD1
TGTGCCAGTAGCAGAAAAACAGGGGAGTCTTCACCCCTCCACTTT,CASSRKTGESSPLHF,NA,TRBV19,TRBJ1-6,TRBD1
TGTGCCTGGTCCGGACATAAAGCTTTCTTT,CAWSGHKAFF,NA,TRBV30,TRBJ1-1,NA
TGCGCCAGCAGTCAATCCTACCCGGGACAGGGCTGCTACAATGAGCAGTTCTTC,CASSQSYPGQGCYNEQFF,NA,TRBV23-1,TRBJ2-1,TRBD1
TGTGCCAGCAGCTTAGCGGGACAGGGTAGGAATCAGCCCCAGCATTTT,CASSLAGQGRNQPQHF,NA,TRBV7-8,TRBJ1-5,TRBD1
TGTGCCACCGGACTATACACCGGGGAGCTGTTTTTT,CATGLYTGELFF,NA,TRBV25-1,TRBJ2-2,NA
TGCGCCAGCAGCTCGGGAGGGGACAGGGTTACAGATACGCAGTATTTT,CASSSGGDRVTDTQYF,NA,TRBV5-1,TRBJ2-3,NA
TGTGCCAGCAGCTTAGGGGCCGTAGTCGGTTCAGATACGCAGTATTTT,CASSLGAVVGSDTQYF,NA,TRBV11-3,TRBJ2-3,NA
TGTGCCAGCAGCCATACAGGCTACGAGCAGTACTTC,CASSHTGYEQYF,NA,TRBV5-4,TRBJ2-7,NA
TGTGCCAGCAGTGAAGCTCCACAGGGGGGGCAGCCCCAGCATTTT,CASSEAPQGGQPQHF,NA,TRBV2,TRBJ1-5,TRBD1
TGCAGCGTACAGGACAGGGGGGACTATGGCTACACCTTC,CSVQDRGDYGYTF,NA,TRBV29-1,TRBJ1-2,TRBD1
TGCGCCAGCAGTCGAGGCTCACAGGTGGGATGGGCCTACGAGCAGTACTTC,CASSRGSQVGWAYEQYF,NA,TRBV23-1,TRBJ2-7,NA
TGTGCCACCAGTGTCGGGAATGAGCAGTTCTTC,CATSVGNEQFF,NA,TRBV24-1,TRBJ2-1,NA